The 7 T cell receptor beta chains listed next were all sequenced from one sample in a study of T cells expressing NK-cell markers. TCRdb re-called the 5' RACE reads, yielding one record per CDR3 amino acid sequence without DNA. The table counts approximately 420,000 distinct CDR3 sequences; around 11% lies in the top ten. Sequencing was performed on blood T cells: a sorted CD56 or NKG2C T cell subset, CD4+ or CD8+ T cells, or bulk PBMC T cells (not recorded which). The receptors were sampled from a woman aged 45-65 years in good health.

The chain uses TRBV5-1 and TRBJ2-2; TCRdb reports TRBD1, a call that lacks DNA to check it against. Germline V lookup: CDR1 SGHRS, CDR2 YFSETQ. This CDR3 is 12 amino acids long. The CDR3 spells CASSPGSGELFF.

The V and J genes are TRBV10-1 and TRBJ2-3. The CDR3 length is 14 residues. CDR1 and CDR2 (germline): WNHNN, SYGVQD (reference sequence). The CDR3 protein is CASSGANLDGTQYF.

The rearrangement uses TRBV14 and TRBJ1-1. The CDR3 is 17 residues long. Per the germline V gene, CDR1 is SGHDN and CDR2 is FVKESK. The CDR3 spells CASRSIGTGFLNTEAFF.

The J gene is TRBJ2-2, the V gene TRBV6-1. The CDR3 is made up of 13 amino acids. CDR1 and CDR2 (germline): MNHNS, SASEGT. CDR3 protein: CASSPYEGGELFF.

V and J are TRBV7-9 and TRBJ2-1. Looked up from germline, CDR1 is SEHNR and CDR2 is FQNEAQ (reference sequence). The CDR3 has 14 amino acids. CDR3 loop: CASSLGQNEDEQFF.

CDR3 residues: CASSSGLAEGDEQFF. The V gene is TRBV12-3 or TRBV12-4, the J gene TRBJ2-1; the TCRdb call, TRBD2, lacks DNA for checking. The CDR3 runs to 15 residues.

J is TRBJ2-4 and V is TRBV12-3 or TRBV12-4. The CDR3 consists of 14 residues. This CDR3 is CASTSGSAKNIQYF.